A selection of T cell receptor beta chains follows, all from one sample in a study of OX40 agonist ivuxolimab in advanced cancers. Clones were read by immunoSEQ multiplex PCR, and TCRdb kept only the in-frame ones, dropping some. The data contain under 55,000 clones, about nine tenths of them seen just once; the ten biggest clones take up roughly 6.7%. Material: CD4+ or CD8+ T cells sorted from blood, obtained in a trial of the OX40 agonist ivuxolimab. These TCRs come from an adult with an advanced solid tumor such as melanoma, head and neck, liver or kidney cancer. Both conserved end residues are part of each CDR3. A D gene is named only where the DNA matches it firmly.

TRBJ1-4 TRBV18 TRBD1 CASSPQTGGNEKLFF
TRBJ1-3 TRBV2 NA CASSLTRGSGNTIYF
TRBJ2-7 TRBV10-3 NA CAISEYGWSEQYF
TRBJ1-1 TRBV25-1 NA CASIRLGGTEAFF
TRBJ1-3 TRBV7-9 NA CASSFRQMSSGNTIYF
TRBJ1-4 TRBV20-1 NA CSANSEKLFF
TRBJ2-7 TRBV6-1 NA CASRALSYEQYF
TRBJ2-3 TRBV5-1 TRBD2 CASSPGGTRTDTQYF
TRBJ1-3 TRBV5-1 NA CASSLGQTGNTIYF
TRBJ1-3 TRBV25-1 NA CASSEFSNTIYF
TRBJ2-1 TRBV11-2 NA CASSLKGRRNEQFF
TRBJ1-2 TRBV19 TRBD1 CASSIAPTGAGYTF
TRBJ1-6 TRBV9 TRBD1 CASSVDPTGENSPLHF
TRBJ1-4 TRBV10-1 NA CASSEAGANEKLFF